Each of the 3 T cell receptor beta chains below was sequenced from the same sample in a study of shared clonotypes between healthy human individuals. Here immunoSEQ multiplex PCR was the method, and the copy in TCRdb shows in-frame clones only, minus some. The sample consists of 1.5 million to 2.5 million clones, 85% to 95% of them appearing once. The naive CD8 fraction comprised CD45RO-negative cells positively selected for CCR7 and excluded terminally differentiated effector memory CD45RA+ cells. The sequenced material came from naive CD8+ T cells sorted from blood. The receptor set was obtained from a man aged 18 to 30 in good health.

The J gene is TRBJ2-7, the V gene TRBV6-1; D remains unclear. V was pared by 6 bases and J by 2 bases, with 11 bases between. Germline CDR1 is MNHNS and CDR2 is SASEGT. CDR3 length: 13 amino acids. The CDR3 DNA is TGTGCCAGCAGCCTCACACGTGCCTACGAGCAGTACTTC. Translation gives CASSLTRAYEQYF.

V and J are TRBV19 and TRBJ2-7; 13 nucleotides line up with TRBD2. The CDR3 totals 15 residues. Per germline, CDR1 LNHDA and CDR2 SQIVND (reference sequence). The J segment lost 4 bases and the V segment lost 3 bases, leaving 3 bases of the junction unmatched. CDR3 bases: TGTGCCAGTAGTATGGGACTAGCGGGACTATACGAGCAGTACTTC. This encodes CASSMGLAGLYEQYF. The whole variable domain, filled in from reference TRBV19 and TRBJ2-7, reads DGGITQSPKYLFRKEGQNVTLSCEQNLNHDAMYWYRQDPGQGLRLIYYSQIVNDFQKGDIAEGYSVSREKKESFPLTVTSAQKNPTAFYLCASSMGLAGLYEQYFGPGTRLTVT.

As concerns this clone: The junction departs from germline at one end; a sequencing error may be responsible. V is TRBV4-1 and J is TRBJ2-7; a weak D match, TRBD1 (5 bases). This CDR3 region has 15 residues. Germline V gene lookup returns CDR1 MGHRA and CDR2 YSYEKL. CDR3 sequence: CANSLTWTRGYEQYF. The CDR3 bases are TGCGCCAACAGCCTCACGTGGACAAGGGGCTACGAGCAGTACTTC.